What follows are 24 T cell receptor beta chains derived from one specimen sequenced in a study of cytomegalovirus exposure and HLA in healthy donors. The PCR was carried out with 60 Vbeta primers and 13 Jbeta primers. The data were produced by immunoSEQ multiplex PCR, yet TCRdb's version contains in-frame clones alone and is incomplete. The data show under 130,000 clones, more than 75% seen once. Sequenced input: PBMCs. The source is a woman between 18 and 29 years old in good health and CMV-seropositive.

The V gene is TRBV2, the J gene TRBJ2-5; 7 bases fit TRBD2. V dropped 8 bases and J dropped 3; count of bases not matched to a gene: 0. Germline V gives CDR1 SNHLY, CDR2 FYNNEI. The CDR3 is 11 amino acids. CDR3 DNA sequence: TGTGCCAGCGGGGGGGAAGAGACCCAGTACTTC. This translates into CASGGEETQYF.

V gene TRBV2 combines with J gene TRBJ1-5; tentatively, D is TRBD1 (6 bases). The V and J ends lost 3 bases and 6 bases respectively, with 15 bases between them. CDR1 and CDR2 (germline): SNHLY, FYNNEI. This CDR3 has 15 amino acids. This chain's CDR3 is CASSERYRVGQPQHF. Written as DNA, the CDR3 is TGTGCCAGCAGTGAGAGATACAGGGTGGGTCAGCCCCAGCATTTT.

The chain recombines TRBV10-3 with TRBJ2-7; 10 bases line up with TRBD2. Germline-derived CDR1 and CDR2 are ENHRY and SYGVKD. V dropped 6 bases and J dropped 4; count of bases not matched to a gene: 6. CDR3 length equals 14 residues. The CDR3 loop reads CAIRGIAGGYEQYF. The DNA of the CDR3 is TGTGCCATCAGGGGAATAGCGGGAGGTTACGAGCAGTACTTC.

The chain carries TRBV19 and TRBJ1-1; 8 nucleotides agree with TRBD1. With V trimmed by 5 bases and J by 0 bases, 14 bases remained unmatched. Germline V gene data show CDR1 as LNHDA and CDR2 as SQIVND (reference sequence). The CDR3 is 18 residues long. The chain's CDR3 is CASSPGQALRSMNTEAFF. The CDR3 bases are TGTGCCAGTAGTCCGGGACAGGCCTTGCGATCAATGAACACTGAAGCTTTCTTT.

This clone was recorded a few times. This rearrangement joins TRBV7-3 to TRBJ1-2; possibly TRBD1 for D (6 bases). V lost 1 base and J 5 bases, leaving 20 bases between the germline ends. The CDR3 length is 17 residues. CDR1 SGHTA and CDR2 FQGTGA come from the germline V gene. CDR3 in DNA: TGTGCCAGCAGCTTAAGGGGGCAGACAGGATTTAGTTATGGCTACACCTTC. Translation gives CASSLRGQTGFSYGYTF.

The chain is built from TRBV6-6 and TRBJ2-7; 7 nucleotides match TRBD2. Germline V gene lookup returns CDR1 MNHNY and CDR2 SVGAGI (reference sequence). Unmatched junction bases numbered 5, after V lost 0 bases and J lost 0 bases. This CDR3 has 16 residues. The CDR3 nucleotides are TGTGCCAGCAGTTACTCTTCTAGCGGAAGCTCCTACGAGCAGTACTTC. This translates into CASSYSSSGSSYEQYF.

The chain links TRBV4-3 to TRBJ2-5, with D possibly matching TRBD2 (5 bases). CDR3 length: 15 amino acids. CDR1 is LGHNA and CDR2 is YSLEER in the germline V gene. V was shortened by 1 base and J by 2 bases, with 11 bases between the two germline ends. CDR3 region: CASSQVGGPQETQYF. CDR3 DNA: TGCGCCAGCAGCCAAGTAGGAGGACCTCAAGAGACCCAGTACTTC.

The chain uses TRBV7-2 and TRBJ2-1, with D possibly being TRBD2 (6 bases). Germline V CDR1 and CDR2: SGHTA, FQGNSA. The CDR3 covers 15 residues. Trimming removed 1 base at V and 5 bases at J, with 12 bases between. The CDR3 loop is CASSLVVAGNNEQFF. The CDR3 DNA sequence: TGTGCCAGCAGCTTAGTGGTGGCGGGAAACAATGAGCAGTTCTTC.

The V and J genes are TRBV5-1 and TRBJ2-7, with 9 bases identical to TRBD1. The CDR3 is 15 amino acids. V lost 4 bases, J lost 0 bases, and 5 bases stayed unmatched. Germline CDR1 and CDR2: SGHRS and YFSETQ. CDR3: CASSQGQGSSYEQYF. The CDR3 DNA is TGCGCCAGCAGCCAAGGACAGGGGAGCTCCTACGAGCAGTACTTC.

The chain's CDR3 is CASSEGAENTIYF. In DNA, the CDR3 is TGCGCCAGCAGCGAGGGGGCGGAAAACACCATATATTTT. The gene calls are TRBV5-1 and TRBJ1-3; 7 bases match TRBD1. The CDR3 totals 13 residues. Germline CDR1 SGHRS, CDR2 YFSETQ. V lost 4 bases to trimming and J lost 6 bases; unmatched junction nucleotides: 4.

This chain connects TRBV27 to TRBJ1-5; a weak D match, TRBD1 (6 bases). The CDR3 has 15 amino acids. Per the germline V gene, CDR1 is MNHEY and CDR2 is SMNVEV (reference sequence). Trimming took 2 bases from V and 4 from J, leaving 12 bases between them. The CDR3 region is CASSLGGFGNQPQHF. Here the CDR3 DNA reads TGTGCCAGCAGTTTAGGGGGCTTTGGTAATCAGCCCCAGCATTTT.

The chain uses TRBV5-6 and TRBJ1-1; 9 bases agree with TRBD1. The CDR3 contains 17 residues. The V gene end was trimmed by 0 bases and the J gene end by 4 bases; junction bases not matched to a gene: 10. CDR1 SGHDT and CDR2 YYEEEE come from the germline V gene. CDR3 residues: CASSLVWTGEKSTEAFF. The CDR3 coding sequence is TGTGCCAGCAGCTTGGTTTGGACAGGGGAGAAGAGCACTGAAGCTTTCTTT.

The chain uses TRBV27 and TRBJ1-5; perhaps TRBD1 as D (5 bases). The germline V and J ends were trimmed by 4 bases and 4 bases, with 8 bases remaining between them. Per the germline V gene, CDR1 is MNHEY and CDR2 is SMNVEV (reference sequence). This CDR3 is 13 amino acids long. The CDR3 DNA sequence: TGTGCCAGCAGTTCCGACAGAAATCAGCCCCAGCATTTT. Protein sequence: CASSSDRNQPQHF.

The V call is TRBV9, the J call TRBJ2-1, with 7 bases lining up with TRBD2. V was pared by 0 bases and J by 10 bases, with 10 bases of the junction left unmatched. This CDR3 region has 15 residues. Germline V gene sequence: CDR1 SGDLS, CDR2 YYNGEE. CDR3 nucleotide sequence: TGTGCCAGCAGCGTAGCTGGACTAGGGCATTGGGAGCAGTTCTTC. Amino acid sequence: CASSVAGLGHWEQFF.

V is TRBV4-1 and J is TRBJ2-5; 9 positions match TRBD1. Per the germline V gene, CDR1 is MGHRA and CDR2 is YSYEKL. The CDR3 loop spans 15 amino acids. V lost 3 bases, J lost 5 bases, and 7 bases stayed unmatched. The CDR3 sequence is CASSHRWDRVETQYF. The CDR3 DNA reads TGCGCCAGCAGCCACCGCTGGGACAGGGTCGAGACCCAGTACTTC.

Regarding this clone: The junction departs from the called germline gene at one end, perhaps through a read error. The chain carries TRBV30 and TRBJ2-1; a possible D gene is TRBD2 (6 bases). Germline V gene sequence: CDR1 GTSNPN, CDR2 SVGIG (reference sequence). The CDR3 is 16 residues long. This CDR3 is CAWSVVGRWTYNGQFF. For the CDR3, the DNA is TGTGCCTGGAGTGTAGTCGGGAGATGGACCTACAATGGGCAGTTCTTC.

V usage is TRBV10-3 and J usage is TRBJ2-7; the D gene is possibly TRBD1 (5 bases). This CDR3 spans 16 amino acids. Trimming took off 7 bases at V and 5 bases at J, with 24 bases between the two ends. Per germline, CDR1 ENHRY and CDR2 SYGVKD. The CDR3 spells CAITDSDSALINEQYF. For the CDR3, the DNA is TGTGCCATCACTGACTCCGACAGCGCACTAATAAACGAGCAGTACTTC.

This sequence joins TRBV21-1 and TRBJ2-7; the table's D call, TRBD2, was not checked against the DNA. TRBV21-1 represents a pseudogene. The CDR3 sequence is 15 residues long. CDR3 protein: CASSTSSGRADKQYF. In nucleotides, the CDR3 is TGTGCCAGCAGCACTTCTAGCGGGAGGGCCGATAAGCAGTACTTC.

The chain has TRBV18 and TRBJ1-6, with 7 bases that match TRBD1. After removal of 5 bases from V and 7 bases from J, the junction contained 5 bases not matched to a gene. CDR3 length equals 14 residues. CDR1 is KGHSH, CDR2 LQKENI, per germline. In DNA, the CDR3 is TGTGCCAGCTCATCACAGGGGCTCAATTCACCCCTCCACTTT. Translation: CASSSQGLNSPLHF.

This chain uses TRBV9 with TRBJ1-4; D perhaps matches TRBD1 (6 bases). Germline V CDR1 and CDR2: SGDLS, YYNGEE. CDR3 size: 16 residues. Trimming stripped 4 bases from V and 4 bases from J, with 17 bases between. The CDR3 protein is CASSQYGQSLNEKLFF. CDR3 nucleotide sequence: TGTGCCAGCAGCCAATATGGACAGTCCCTTAATGAAAAACTGTTTTTT.

The V and J genes are TRBV7-2 and TRBJ2-3; 7 nucleotides align to TRBD1. Germline V gene data show CDR1 as SGHTA and CDR2 as FQGNSA. V shed 2 bases, J shed 2 bases, and the junction held 4 bases outside the gene matches. The CDR3 has 15 amino acids. The CDR3 sequence is CASSLSGQATDTQYF. The CDR3 nucleotides are TGTGCCAGCAGCTTATCCGGACAGGCCACAGATACGCAGTATTTT.

This clone was seen a handful of times. This chain links TRBV27 with TRBJ2-7; the match to TRBD2 covers 11 bases. The germline gives CDR1 MNHEY, CDR2 SMNVEV (reference sequence). The CDR3 is made up of 15 amino acids. The trim removed 2 bases at V and 2 bases at J, leaving 2 bases unmatched. DNA of the CDR3: TGTGCCAGCAGTTTAAGACTAGCGGGGACCTACGAGCAGTACTTC. Protein product: CASSLRLAGTYEQYF.

This rearrangement joins TRBV7-6 to TRBJ2-7; 9 nucleotides agree with TRBD1. Germline loops: CDR1 SGHVS, CDR2 FNYEAQ. There are 15 residues in the CDR3. V shed 4 bases and J 6 bases; nucleotides not matched to a gene: 10. CDR3 DNA sequence: TGTGCCAGCAGCTCCCCGGGACAGGGCCTAGGCGAGCAGTACTTC. This gives the protein CASSSPGQGLGEQYF.

This clone came up a few times. The V and J genes are TRBV29-1 and TRBJ1-1; D not resolved. V shed 7 bases and J shed 1 base, with 13 bases lying between them. The CDR3 consists of 13 residues. The germline V gene encodes CDR1 SQVTM and CDR2 ANQGSEA. The DNA of the CDR3 is TGCAGCGCCGAAAGTGCAGAGAACACTGAAGCTTTCTTT. The encoded protein is CSAESAENTEAFF.